A single sample gave rise to the 15 T cell receptor beta chains below, sequenced in a study of Graves' ophthalmopathy and Graves' hyperthyroidism listed by TCRdb under 2018. For sequencing, an Illumina HiSeq 2000 was employed. TCR beta CDR3 regions were amplified from RNA transcripts for repertoire sequencing. The first round of RT-PCR was done with HTBI primers and the Qiagen OneStep RT-PCR kit, and was followed by a second round of multiplex PCR, then size selection and purification. TCRdb handled the public reads itself, with Q25 trimming in fastp and clone calling in MiXCR, and kept productive beta chains. Rows with one shared CDR3 protein collapse into an entry with the most common genes and DNA. The sample has some 350,000 distinct CDR3 sequences on record, 17% of them singletons. The ten largest clones take up around 2.4% of the sample. The sequencing sample was made of peripheral blood. The source of these receptors is an adult woman with stable Graves' hyperthyroidism.

This clonotype was seen at least ten times. The rearrangement joins TRBV28 to TRBJ1-2; TRBD1 might be the D (5 bases). Trimming removed 10 bases at V and 3 bases at J, with 27 bases between. This CDR3 is 17 amino acids long. CDR1 is MDHEN, CDR2 SYDVKM, per germline. The DNA for the CDR3 is TGTGCCACCAGGGCCCCGACCTGGGGTAGATTGTACTATGGCTACACCTTC. It translates to CATRAPTWGRLYYGYTF.

This clonotype came up a few times. The missing conserved phenylalanine or tryptophan at the end of this CDR3 makes a read error likely. The chain links TRBV4-2 to TRBJ2-7; TRBD1 agrees at 11 bases. There are 17 residues in the CDR3. The V segment lost 0 bases and the J segment 3 bases; nucleotides outside the gene matches: 7. The germline V gene encodes CDR1 LGHNA and CDR2 YNFKEQ. This CDR3 reads CASSQDRLDRGHYEQYL. CDR3 nucleotide sequence: TGTGCCAGCAGCCAAGATCGTCTGGACAGGGGGCACTACGAGCAGTACCTC.

The chain uses TRBV29-1 and TRBJ2-7; D unclear. Trimming cost V 4 bases and J 2 bases, with 9 bases left between them. Germline assignment: CDR1 SQVTM and CDR2 ANQGSEA. The CDR3 loop spans 12 amino acids. The chain's CDR3 is CSVVLSAYEQYF. DNA for the CDR3: TGCAGCGTTGTTCTCTCGGCCTACGAGCAGTACTTC.

The sample holds many counts of this clonotype. The V call is TRBV6-5, the J call TRBJ2-4; 8 positions match TRBD2. The CDR3 is made up of 16 amino acids. The ends lost 0 bases at V and 8 bases at J; junction bases unmatched: 9. From germline, CDR1 is MNHEY and CDR2 SVGAGI. The CDR3 region has the DNA TGTGCCAGCAGTTACTCGCCGGGACTAGTTGGGGACATTCAGTACTTC. Its translation: CASSYSPGLVGDIQYF.

With regard to this clonotype: One end of the junction is discordant with germline, which a read error may explain. The chain has TRBV4-1 and TRBJ2-7, with 7 bases aligning to TRBD2. CDR3 length: 13 residues. CDR1 MGHRA and CDR2 YSYEKL come from the germline V gene. The DNA for the CDR3 is TGCGCCAGCTGCCAAGGACTAGCCTACGAGCAGTACTTC. This codes for CASCQGLAYEQYF.

This clonotype was observed many times. CDR3 residues: CSSGLAGHQETQYF. Written as DNA, the CDR3 is TGCAGTTCGGGACTAGCGGGGCACCAAGAGACCCAGTACTTC. The rearrangement joins TRBV20-1 to TRBJ2-5; 13 nucleotides line up with TRBD2. The trim removed 8 bases at V and 0 bases at J, leaving 3 bases unmatched. Germline V lookup: CDR1 DFQATT, CDR2 SNEGSKA (reference sequence). The CDR3 consists of 14 residues.

Concerning this clonotype itself: The junction departs from germline at one end; a sequencing error may be responsible. The chain is built from TRBV7-2 and TRBJ2-7, with a weak D call TRBD2 (6 bases). The CDR3 has 14 residues. Germline V gene sequence: CDR1 SGHTA, CDR2 FQGNSA. CDR3 in amino acids: CVSSPGSGTYEQYF. The CDR3 DNA reads as TGTGTCAGCAGCCCGGGTAGCGGAACTTACGAGCAGTACTTC.

This clonotype was counted ten times or more. This chain joins TRBV12-3 or TRBV12-4 and TRBJ2-5, with 9 bases that match TRBD2. The CDR3 spans 15 residues. The J segment lost 2 bases and the V segment lost 4 bases, leaving 5 bases of the junction unmatched. CDR3 DNA: TGTGCCAGCAGTTCTGGGACTAGCCTTCAAGAGACCCAGTACTTC. This translates into CASSSGTSLQETQYF.

This clonotype showed up many times. The gene calls are TRBV4-1 and TRBJ2-7, with D possibly being TRBD1 (8 bases). CDR1 is MGHRA and CDR2 is YSYEKL in the germline V gene. Trimming took off 0 bases at V and 0 bases at J, with 15 bases between the two ends. This CDR3 region has 17 residues. This chain's CDR3 is CASSQEWEGTGSYEQYF. CDR3 bases: TGCGCCAGCAGCCAAGAATGGGAGGGGACAGGCTCCTACGAGCAGTACTTC.

The table lists this clonotype with many counts. This chain uses TRBV30 with TRBJ2-5; D uncertain. This CDR3 is 11 amino acids long. The V end lost 5 bases, the J end lost 5 bases, and 9 bases lay between the germline ends. Germline V CDR1 and CDR2: GTSNPN, SVGIG (reference sequence). CDR3 region: CAWAAVETQYF. The CDR3 bases are TGTGCCTGGGCGGCGGTGGAGACCCAGTACTTC.

This clonotype was observed at least ten times. In DNA form, the CDR3 reads TGTGCCAGCAGCCCCCCCGTCAGAGGGGGGAGAGAGACCCAGTACTTC. Its protein product is CASSPPVRGGRETQYF. The genes are TRBV7-9 and TRBJ2-5; D may be TRBD1 or TRBD2 (6 bases each). Trimming left V 5 bases short and J 4 bases short, with 20 bases between. CDR1 and CDR2 from the germline V gene are SEHNR and FQNEAQ (reference sequence). CDR3 length: 16 residues.

This clonotype was seen ten or more times. The rearrangement joins TRBV9 to TRBJ2-7, with 14 bases identical to TRBD2. Trimming at V came to 3 bases and at J to 6 bases, leaving 8 bases not matched to a gene. This CDR3 contains 16 residues. Germline assignment: CDR1 SGDLS and CDR2 YYNGEE. The DNA of the CDR3 is TGTGCCAGCAGCGCCCGTGGGACTAGCGGGAGAGGCGAGCAGTACTTC. This gives the protein CASSARGTSGRGEQYF.

This clonotype was observed at least ten times. This sequence joins TRBV7-2 and TRBJ1-5; D is unclear. Trimming left V 1 base short and J 4 bases short, with 8 bases between. The CDR3 length is 14 residues. Looked up from germline, CDR1 is SGHTA and CDR2 is FQGNSA. CDR3: CASSLGRGNQPQHF. The CDR3 DNA is TGTGCCAGCAGCTTAGGTCGAGGGAATCAGCCCCAGCATTTT.

The chain couples TRBV6-1 to TRBJ1-1; 7 bases line up with TRBD1. CDR1 is MNHNS, CDR2 SASEGT, per germline. V shed 4 bases, J shed 3 bases, and the junction held 14 bases outside the gene matches. The CDR3 is 17 residues long. The CDR3 DNA reads TGTGCCAGCAGTGTATTTTCAGGGGGAGTCCGGGACACTGAAGCTTTCTTT. Translation gives CASSVFSGGVRDTEAFF.

This clonotype was picked up many times. The chain has TRBV7-9 and TRBJ2-5, with a tentative D call TRBD2 (5 bases). The ends were cut back, 5 bases at V and 2 bases at J, with 9 bases in the middle. The CDR3 spans 13 residues. Germline V lookup: CDR1 SEHNR, CDR2 FQNEAQ (reference sequence). The CDR3 spells CASSGRVQETQYF. The CDR3 nucleotides are TGTGCCAGCAGCGGGAGAGTGCAAGAGACCCAGTACTTC.